Listed below are T cell receptor beta chains from one sample, sequenced in a study of radiotherapy plus CTLA-4 blockade in lung cancer. Profiling relied on immunoSEQ multiplex PCR, and the TCRdb table lists in-frame clones only, not all of them. The sample gives about 45,000 clones, 73% of which show up once; roughly 3.5% is in the top ten. This specimen was peripheral blood, taken from a patient treated with radiotherapy plus ipilimumab. These receptors were obtained from a human donor with non-small cell lung cancer who had a complete response to radiotherapy plus ipilimumab. CDR3s include the opening cysteine and the closing phenylalanine or tryptophan. The D gene is left open where the match is weak. Only part of the rows carry a size: once, few, many, or a class if the clone is expanded.

j_call | clone_size | d_call | v_call | cdr3_aa | cdr3_nt
TRBJ1-2 | . | . | TRBV6-6 | CASSYARTDRYGYTF | TGTGCCAGCAGTTACGCCCGGACAGATAGATATGGCTACACCTTC
TRBJ2-1 | few | . | TRBV14 | CASSQIIPPRNEQFF | TGTGCCAGCAGCCAAATTATTCCTCCTCGCAATGAGCAGTTCTTC
TRBJ2-5 | . | . | TRBV29-1 | CSVSHSTYLQETQYF | TGCAGCGTGTCCCACAGCACCTACCTCCAAGAGACCCAGTACTTC
TRBJ1-5 | . | . | TRBV7-2 | CASSLEAQRGQPQHF | TGTGCCAGCAGCTTAGAGGCCCAGAGAGGGCAGCCCCAGCATTTT
TRBJ2-3 | . | TRBD2 | TRBV9 | CASSQSSGRYFRSADTQYF | TGTGCCAGCAGCCAATCTAGCGGGAGGTATTTTCGTTCTGCAGATACGCAGTATTTT
TRBJ1-4 | . | . | TRBV30 | CAWSPRGGNEKLFF | TGTGCCTGGAGTCCCCGGGGAGGTAATGAAAAACTGTTTTTT
TRBJ2-5 | . | . | TRBV18 | CASSPLGGPSQETQYF | TGTGCCAGCTCACCACTAGGGGGTCCCAGTCAAGAGACCCAGTACTTC
TRBJ2-7 | . | . | TRBV11-2 | CASRQGGGNYYEQYF | TGTGCCAGCCGTCAAGGGGGGGGGAATTACTACGAGCAGTACTTC
TRBJ1-1 | . | . | TRBV4-3 | CASSQETGMNTEAFF | TGCGCCAGCAGCCAAGAAACAGGAATGAACACTGAAGCTTTCTTT
TRBJ1-1 | few | . | TRBV25-1 | CASSARLNSGTEAFF | TGTGCCAGCAGTGCCCGACTCAATTCCGGGACTGAAGCTTTCTTT
TRBJ1-1 | . | . | TRBV1 | CTSILRVKDRVKRLDTEAFF | TGCACCAGCATACTTAGGGTTAAGGACAGGGTAAAACGTCTTGACACTGAAGCTTTCTTT
TRBJ2-7 | . | . | TRBV27 | CASSLGSQNYEQYF | TGTGCCAGCAGTTTAGGTAGCCAGAACTACGAGCAGTACTTC
TRBJ2-7 | . | TRBD1 | TRBV6-6 | CASSYGKGAAGEQYF | TGTGCCAGCAGTTACGGAAAGGGGGCTGCGGGCGAGCAGTACTTC
TRBJ2-7 | once | . | TRBV29-1 | CSVITGSSYEQYF | TGCAGCGTGATCACAGGGTCCTCCTACGAGCAGTACTTC
TRBJ2-3 | . | TRBD2 | TRBV27 | CASSLRLAGADTQYF | TGTGCCAGCAGTTTAAGGCTAGCGGGAGCAGATACGCAGTATTTT
TRBJ1-3 | . | TRBD1 | TRBV7-6 | CASSLETGGSGNTIYF | TGTGCCAGCAGCTTGGAAACAGGGGGATCTGGAAACACCATATATTTT
TRBJ1-1 | . | . | TRBV28 | CATTEGNTEAFF | TGTGCCACCACTGAGGGGAACACTGAAGCTTTCTTT
TRBJ2-4 | . | . | TRBV7-9 | CASSLVAVAKNIQYF | TGTGCCAGCAGCTTAGTGGCGGTAGCCAAAAACATTCAGTACTTC
TRBJ1-5 | . | . | TRBV19 | CASNGAKLPQHF | TGTGCCAGCAATGGGGCTAAGCTGCCCCAGCATTTT
TRBJ2-7 | . | TRBD1 | TRBV5-1 | CASSLGQGLSYEQYF | TGCGCCAGCAGCCTGGGACAGGGCCTTTCCTACGAGCAGTACTTC
TRBJ1-4 | . | TRBD1 | TRBV7-9 | CASSLGGTAGNEKLFF | TGTGCCAGCAGCTTAGGGGGGACAGCTGGTAATGAAAAACTGTTTTTT
TRBJ2-7 | . | . | TRBV30 | CAWSVHSGVYEQYF | TGTGCCTGGAGTGTACACTCGGGGGTCTACGAGCAGTACTTC
TRBJ1-4 | . | . | TRBV18 | CASSSTGINEKLFF | TGTGCCAGCTCATCGACAGGAATTAATGAAAAACTGTTTTTT
TRBJ2-7 | . | . | TRBV5-1 | CASSFRGYEQYF | TGCGCCAGCAGCTTTCGGGGCTACGAGCAGTACTTC
TRBJ1-1 | . | TRBD1 | TRBV10-3 | CASRGQGTGVAFF | TGTGCCTCCAGGGGACAGGGGACAGGAGTAGCTTTCTTT
TRBJ2-1 | . | . | TRBV7-3 | CASSLGGGSNEQFF | TGTGCCAGTAGCTTAGGAGGTGGATCGAATGAGCAGTTCTTC
TRBJ2-3 | few | TRBD2 | TRBV11-2 | CASHSGGGGDTQYF | TGTGCCAGTCATAGCGGGGGTGGTGGAGATACGCAGTATTTT
TRBJ2-7 | . | . | TRBV7-8 | CASSSRPDGGLYEQYF | TGTGCCAGCAGCTCACGACCAGACGGGGGGCTCTACGAGCAGTACTTC
TRBJ2-3 | . | TRBD2 | TRBV7-9 | CASSLDAGEVQYF | TGTGCCAGCAGCTTAGATGCGGGAGAGGTGCAGTATTTT
TRBJ2-2 | . | . | TRBV12-5 | CASGPSTNTGELFF | TGTGCTAGTGGTCCTTCCACTAACACCGGGGAGCTGTTTTTT
TRBJ2-7 | . | . | TRBV5-1 | CASSLEGGGSYEQYF | TGCGCCAGCAGCTTGGAGGGCGGAGGGTCCTACGAGCAGTACTTC